This T cell receptor (beta chain) was retrieved from a study of cytomegalovirus exposure and HLA in healthy donors. This clone was seen once. The target antigen is unknown. General study results and limits: A list of more than 150 TCR beta chains associated with cytomegalovirus was given. In an earlier analysis, most TCR beta V segments were productive about 87% or about 30% of the time. Rarity characterized most TCR sequences, yet some public TCRs appeared in many donors. Immune exposure information available was restricted to CMV serostatus.

This CDR3 region has 15 residues. Germline V gene sequence: CDR1 SGHNT, CDR2 YYREEE (reference sequence). The V end was cut by 0 bases, the J end by 0 bases, with 7 bases between. The PCR made use of 60 Vbeta and 13 Jbeta primers. TCRdb keeps only in-frame clones here, not all; method: immunoSEQ multiplex PCR. The repertoire holds over 120,000 clones, with 80% as singletons. This chain joins TRBV5-4 and TRBJ1-5; D gene uncertain. The TCR sequence derives from a man aged 50-59 years in good health and CMV-seronegative. The specimen was PBMCs. This chain's CDR3 is CASSLGPHSNQPQHF. The CDR3 nucleotides are TGTGCCAGCAGCTTGGGGCCACATAGCAATCAGCCCCAGCATTTT.